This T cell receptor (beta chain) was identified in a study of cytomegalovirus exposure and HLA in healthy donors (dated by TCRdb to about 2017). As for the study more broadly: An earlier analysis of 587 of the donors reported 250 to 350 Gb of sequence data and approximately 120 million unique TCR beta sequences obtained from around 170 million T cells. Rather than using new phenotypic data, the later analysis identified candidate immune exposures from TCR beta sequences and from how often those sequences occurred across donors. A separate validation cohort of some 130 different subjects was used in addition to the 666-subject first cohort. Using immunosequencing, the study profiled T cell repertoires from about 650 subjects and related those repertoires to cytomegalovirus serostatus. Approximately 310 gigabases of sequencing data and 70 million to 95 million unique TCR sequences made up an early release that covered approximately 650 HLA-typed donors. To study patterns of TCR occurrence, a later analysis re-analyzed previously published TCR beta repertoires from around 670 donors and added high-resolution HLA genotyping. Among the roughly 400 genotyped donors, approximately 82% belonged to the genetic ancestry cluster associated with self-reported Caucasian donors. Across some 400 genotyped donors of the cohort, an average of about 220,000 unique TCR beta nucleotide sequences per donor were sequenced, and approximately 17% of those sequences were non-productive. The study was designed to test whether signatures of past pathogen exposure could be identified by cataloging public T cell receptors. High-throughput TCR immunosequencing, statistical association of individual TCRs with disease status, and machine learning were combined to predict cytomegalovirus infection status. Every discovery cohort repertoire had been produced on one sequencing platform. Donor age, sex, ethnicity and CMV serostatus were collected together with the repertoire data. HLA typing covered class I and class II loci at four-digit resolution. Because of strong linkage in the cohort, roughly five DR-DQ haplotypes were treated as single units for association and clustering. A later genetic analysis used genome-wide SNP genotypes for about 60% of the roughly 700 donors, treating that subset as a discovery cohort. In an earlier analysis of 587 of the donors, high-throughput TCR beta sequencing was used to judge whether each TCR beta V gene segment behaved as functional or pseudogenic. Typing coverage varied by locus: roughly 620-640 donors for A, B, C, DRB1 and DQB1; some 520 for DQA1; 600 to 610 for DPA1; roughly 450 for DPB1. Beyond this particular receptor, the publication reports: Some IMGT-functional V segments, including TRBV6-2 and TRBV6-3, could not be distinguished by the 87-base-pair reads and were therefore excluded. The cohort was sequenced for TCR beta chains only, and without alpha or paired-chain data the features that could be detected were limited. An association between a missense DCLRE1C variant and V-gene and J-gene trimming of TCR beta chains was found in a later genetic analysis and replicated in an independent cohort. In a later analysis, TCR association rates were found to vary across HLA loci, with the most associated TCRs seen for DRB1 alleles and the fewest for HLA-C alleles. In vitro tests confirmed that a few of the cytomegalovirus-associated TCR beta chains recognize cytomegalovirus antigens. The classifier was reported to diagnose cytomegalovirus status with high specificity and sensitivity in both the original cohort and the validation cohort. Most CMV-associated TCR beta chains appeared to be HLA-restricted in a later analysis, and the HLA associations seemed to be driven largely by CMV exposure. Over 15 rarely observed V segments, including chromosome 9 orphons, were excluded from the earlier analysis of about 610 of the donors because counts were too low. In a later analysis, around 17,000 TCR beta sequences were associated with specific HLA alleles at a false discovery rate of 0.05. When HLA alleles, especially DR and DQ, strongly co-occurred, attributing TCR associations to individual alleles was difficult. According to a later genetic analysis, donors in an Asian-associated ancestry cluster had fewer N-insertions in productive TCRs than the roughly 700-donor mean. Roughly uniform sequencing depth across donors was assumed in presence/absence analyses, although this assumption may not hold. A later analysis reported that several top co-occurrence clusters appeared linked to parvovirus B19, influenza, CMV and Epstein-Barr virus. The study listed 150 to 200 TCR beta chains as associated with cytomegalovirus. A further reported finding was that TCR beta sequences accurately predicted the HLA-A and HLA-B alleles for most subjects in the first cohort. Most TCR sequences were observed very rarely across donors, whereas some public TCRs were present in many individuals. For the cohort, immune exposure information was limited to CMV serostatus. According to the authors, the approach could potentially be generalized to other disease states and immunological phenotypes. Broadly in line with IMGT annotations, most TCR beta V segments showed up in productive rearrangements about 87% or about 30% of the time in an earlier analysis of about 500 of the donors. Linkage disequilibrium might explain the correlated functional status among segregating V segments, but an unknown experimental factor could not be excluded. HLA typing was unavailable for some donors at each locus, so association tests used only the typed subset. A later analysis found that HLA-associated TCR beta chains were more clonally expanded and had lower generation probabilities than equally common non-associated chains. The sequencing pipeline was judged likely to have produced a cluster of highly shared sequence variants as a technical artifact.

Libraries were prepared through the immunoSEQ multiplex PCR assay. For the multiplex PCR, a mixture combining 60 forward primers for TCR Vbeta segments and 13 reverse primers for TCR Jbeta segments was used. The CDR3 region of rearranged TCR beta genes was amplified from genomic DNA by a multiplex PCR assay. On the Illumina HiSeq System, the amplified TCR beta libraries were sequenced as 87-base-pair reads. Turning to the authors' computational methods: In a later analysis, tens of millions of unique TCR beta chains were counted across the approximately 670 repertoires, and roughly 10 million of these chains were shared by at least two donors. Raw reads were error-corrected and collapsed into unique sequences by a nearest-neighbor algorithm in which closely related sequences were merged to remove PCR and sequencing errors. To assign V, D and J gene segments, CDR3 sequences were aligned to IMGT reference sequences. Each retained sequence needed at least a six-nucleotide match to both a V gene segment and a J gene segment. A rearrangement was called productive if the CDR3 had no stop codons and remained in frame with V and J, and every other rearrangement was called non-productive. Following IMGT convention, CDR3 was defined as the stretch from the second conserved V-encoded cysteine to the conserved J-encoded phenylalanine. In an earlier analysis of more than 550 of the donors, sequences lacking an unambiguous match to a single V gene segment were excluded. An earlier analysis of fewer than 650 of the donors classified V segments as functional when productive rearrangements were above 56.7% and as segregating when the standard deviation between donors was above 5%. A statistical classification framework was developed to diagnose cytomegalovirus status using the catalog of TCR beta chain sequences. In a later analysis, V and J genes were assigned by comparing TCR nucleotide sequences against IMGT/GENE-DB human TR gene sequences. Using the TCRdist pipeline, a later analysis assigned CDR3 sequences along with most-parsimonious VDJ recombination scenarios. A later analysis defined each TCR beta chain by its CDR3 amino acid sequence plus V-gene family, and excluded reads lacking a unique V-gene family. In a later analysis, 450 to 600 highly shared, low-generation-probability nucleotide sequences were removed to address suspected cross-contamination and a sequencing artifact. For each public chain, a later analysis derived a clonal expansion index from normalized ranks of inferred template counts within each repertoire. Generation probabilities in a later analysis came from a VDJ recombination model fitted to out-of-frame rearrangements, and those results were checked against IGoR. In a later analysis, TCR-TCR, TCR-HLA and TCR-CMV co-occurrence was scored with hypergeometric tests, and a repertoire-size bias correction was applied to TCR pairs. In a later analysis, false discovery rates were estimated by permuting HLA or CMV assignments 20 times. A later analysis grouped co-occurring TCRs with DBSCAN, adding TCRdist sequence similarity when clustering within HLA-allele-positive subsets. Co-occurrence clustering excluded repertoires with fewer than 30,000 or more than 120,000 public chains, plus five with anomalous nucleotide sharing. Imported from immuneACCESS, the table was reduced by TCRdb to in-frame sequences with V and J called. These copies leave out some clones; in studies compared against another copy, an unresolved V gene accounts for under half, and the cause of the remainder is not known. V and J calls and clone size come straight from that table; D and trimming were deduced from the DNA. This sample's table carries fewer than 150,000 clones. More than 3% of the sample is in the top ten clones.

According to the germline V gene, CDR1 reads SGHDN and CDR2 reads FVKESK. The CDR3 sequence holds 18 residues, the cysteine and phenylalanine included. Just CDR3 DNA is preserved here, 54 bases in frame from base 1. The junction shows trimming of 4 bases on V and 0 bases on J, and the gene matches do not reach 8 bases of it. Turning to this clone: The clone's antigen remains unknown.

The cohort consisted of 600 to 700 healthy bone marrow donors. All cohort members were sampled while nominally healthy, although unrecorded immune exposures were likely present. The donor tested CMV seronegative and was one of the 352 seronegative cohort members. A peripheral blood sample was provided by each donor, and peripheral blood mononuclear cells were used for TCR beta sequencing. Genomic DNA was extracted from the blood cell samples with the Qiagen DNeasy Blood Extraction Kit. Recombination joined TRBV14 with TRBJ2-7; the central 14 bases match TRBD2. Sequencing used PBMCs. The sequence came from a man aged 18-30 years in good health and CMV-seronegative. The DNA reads TGTGCCAGCAGCCGTACTCCCGGGACTAGCGGGAGCTCCTACGAGCAGTACTTC. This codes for CASSRTPGTSGSSYEQYF.